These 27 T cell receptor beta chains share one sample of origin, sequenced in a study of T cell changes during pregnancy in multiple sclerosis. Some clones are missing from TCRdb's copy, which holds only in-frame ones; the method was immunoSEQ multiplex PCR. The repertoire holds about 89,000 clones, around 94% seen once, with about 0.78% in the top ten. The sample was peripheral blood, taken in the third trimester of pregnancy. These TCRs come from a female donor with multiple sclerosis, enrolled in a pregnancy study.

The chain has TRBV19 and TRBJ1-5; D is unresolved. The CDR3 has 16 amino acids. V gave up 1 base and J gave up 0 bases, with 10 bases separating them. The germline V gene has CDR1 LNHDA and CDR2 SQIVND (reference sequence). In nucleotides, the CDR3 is TGTGCCAGTAGTATAGGAGGAGACTATAGCAATCAGCCCCAGCATTTT. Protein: CASSIGGDYSNQPQHF.

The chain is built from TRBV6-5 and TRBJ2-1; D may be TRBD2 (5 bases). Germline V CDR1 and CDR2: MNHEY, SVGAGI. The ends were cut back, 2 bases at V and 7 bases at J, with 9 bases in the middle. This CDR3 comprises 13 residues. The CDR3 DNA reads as TGTGCCAGCAGTTACGCTAGCAGAAATGAGCAGTTCTTC. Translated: CASSYASRNEQFF.

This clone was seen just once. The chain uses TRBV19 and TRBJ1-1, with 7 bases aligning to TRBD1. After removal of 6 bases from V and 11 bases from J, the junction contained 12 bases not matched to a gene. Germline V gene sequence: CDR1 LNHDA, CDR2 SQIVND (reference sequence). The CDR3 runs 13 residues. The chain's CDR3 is CASRGQAALGAFF. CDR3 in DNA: TGTGCCAGTAGAGGACAGGCCGCCCTCGGGGCTTTCTTT.

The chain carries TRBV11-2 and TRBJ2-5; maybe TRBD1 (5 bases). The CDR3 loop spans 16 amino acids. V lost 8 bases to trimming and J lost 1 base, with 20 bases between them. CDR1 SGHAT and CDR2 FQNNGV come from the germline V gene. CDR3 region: CASAARPGRAQETQYF. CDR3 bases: TGTGCCAGCGCAGCCCGCCCCGGCAGGGCCCAAGAGACCCAGTACTTC.

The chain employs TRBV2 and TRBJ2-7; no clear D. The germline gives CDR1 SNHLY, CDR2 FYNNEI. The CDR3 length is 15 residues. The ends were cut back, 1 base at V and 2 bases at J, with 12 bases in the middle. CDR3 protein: CASSEGSQQTYEQYF. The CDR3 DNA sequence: TGTGCCAGCAGTGAAGGTTCACAGCAGACCTACGAGCAGTACTTC.

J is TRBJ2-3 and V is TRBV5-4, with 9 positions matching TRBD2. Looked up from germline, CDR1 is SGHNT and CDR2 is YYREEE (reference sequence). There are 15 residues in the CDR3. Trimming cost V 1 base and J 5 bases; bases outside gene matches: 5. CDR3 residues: CASSLTSGWIDTQYF. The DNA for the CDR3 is TGTGCCAGCAGCTTGACTAGCGGGTGGATAGATACGCAGTATTTT.

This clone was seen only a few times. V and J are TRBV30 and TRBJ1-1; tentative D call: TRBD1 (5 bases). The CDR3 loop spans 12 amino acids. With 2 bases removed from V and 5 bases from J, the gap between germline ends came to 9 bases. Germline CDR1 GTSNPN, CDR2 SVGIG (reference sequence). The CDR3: CAWSPGPTEAFF. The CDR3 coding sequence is TGTGCCTGGAGTCCAGGGCCAACTGAAGCTTTCTTT.

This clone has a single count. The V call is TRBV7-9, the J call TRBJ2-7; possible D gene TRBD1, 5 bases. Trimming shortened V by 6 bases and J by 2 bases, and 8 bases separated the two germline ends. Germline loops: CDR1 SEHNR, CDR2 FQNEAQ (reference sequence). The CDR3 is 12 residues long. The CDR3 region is CASSDRAYEQYF. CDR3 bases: TGTGCCAGCAGTGACAGAGCCTACGAGCAGTACTTC.

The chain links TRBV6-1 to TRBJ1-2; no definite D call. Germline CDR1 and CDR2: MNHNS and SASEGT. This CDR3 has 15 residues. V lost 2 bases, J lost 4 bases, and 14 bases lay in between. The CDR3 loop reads CASSESLAVVYGYTF. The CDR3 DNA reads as TGTGCCAGCAGTGAATCCCTAGCAGTAGTCTATGGCTACACCTTC.

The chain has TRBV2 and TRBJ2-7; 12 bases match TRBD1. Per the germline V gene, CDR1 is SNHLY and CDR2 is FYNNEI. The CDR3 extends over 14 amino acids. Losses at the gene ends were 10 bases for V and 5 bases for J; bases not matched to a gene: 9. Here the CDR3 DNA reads TGTGCCACCCTCGGGACAGGGGGCGGGAACGAGCAGTACTTC. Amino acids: CATLGTGGGNEQYF.

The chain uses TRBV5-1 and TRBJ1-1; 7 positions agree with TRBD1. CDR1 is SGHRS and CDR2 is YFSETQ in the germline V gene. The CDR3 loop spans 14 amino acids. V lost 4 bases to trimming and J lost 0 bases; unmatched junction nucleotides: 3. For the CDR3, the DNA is TGCGCCAGCAGCCCCAGGGGGATGAACACTGAAGCTTTCTTT. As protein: CASSPRGMNTEAFF.

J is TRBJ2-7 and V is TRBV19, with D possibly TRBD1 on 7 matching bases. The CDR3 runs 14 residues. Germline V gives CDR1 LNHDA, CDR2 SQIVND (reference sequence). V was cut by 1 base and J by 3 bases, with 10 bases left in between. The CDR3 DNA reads TGTGCCAGTAGTATAGGACAGGGAGGCTACGAGCAGTACTTC. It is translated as CASSIGQGGYEQYF.

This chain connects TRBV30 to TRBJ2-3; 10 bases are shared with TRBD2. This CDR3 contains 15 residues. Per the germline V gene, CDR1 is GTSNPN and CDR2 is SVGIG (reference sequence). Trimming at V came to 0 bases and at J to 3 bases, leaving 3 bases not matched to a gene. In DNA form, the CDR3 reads TGTGCCTGGAGTGTATTTAGCGGGAGGACAGATACGCAGTATTTT. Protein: CAWSVFSGRTDTQYF.

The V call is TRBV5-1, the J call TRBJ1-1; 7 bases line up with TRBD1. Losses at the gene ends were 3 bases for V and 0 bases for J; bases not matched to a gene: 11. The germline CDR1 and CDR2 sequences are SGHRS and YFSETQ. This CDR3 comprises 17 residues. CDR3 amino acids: CASSSTSTGMMNTEAFF. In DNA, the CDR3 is TGCGCCAGCAGCTCCACATCGACAGGGATGATGAACACTGAAGCTTTCTTT.

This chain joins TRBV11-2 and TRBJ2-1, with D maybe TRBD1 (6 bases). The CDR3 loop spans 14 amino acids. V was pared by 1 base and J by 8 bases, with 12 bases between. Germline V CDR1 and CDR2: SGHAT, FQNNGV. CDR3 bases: TGTGCCAGCAGCTTAGTAGGGGGATCATATGAGCAGTTCTTC. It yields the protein CASSLVGGSYEQFF.

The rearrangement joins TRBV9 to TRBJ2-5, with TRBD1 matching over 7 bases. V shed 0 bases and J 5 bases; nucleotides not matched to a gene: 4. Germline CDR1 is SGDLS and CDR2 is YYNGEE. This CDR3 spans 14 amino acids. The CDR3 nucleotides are TGTGCCAGCAGCGTAGGACAGGGAGCCGAGACCCAGTACTTC. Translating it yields CASSVGQGAETQYF.

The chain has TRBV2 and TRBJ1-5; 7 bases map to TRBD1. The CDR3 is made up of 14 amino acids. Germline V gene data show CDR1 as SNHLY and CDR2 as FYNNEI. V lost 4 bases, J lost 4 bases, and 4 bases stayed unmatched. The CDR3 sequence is CASSVGQENQPQHF. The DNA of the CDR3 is TGTGCCAGCAGTGTAGGACAGGAAAATCAGCCCCAGCATTTT.

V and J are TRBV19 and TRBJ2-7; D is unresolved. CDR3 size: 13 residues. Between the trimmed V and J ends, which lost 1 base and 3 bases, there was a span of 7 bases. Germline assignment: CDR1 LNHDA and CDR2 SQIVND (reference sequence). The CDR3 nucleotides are TGTGCCAGTAGTATAGGTTACAGCTACGAGCAGTACTTC. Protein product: CASSIGYSYEQYF.

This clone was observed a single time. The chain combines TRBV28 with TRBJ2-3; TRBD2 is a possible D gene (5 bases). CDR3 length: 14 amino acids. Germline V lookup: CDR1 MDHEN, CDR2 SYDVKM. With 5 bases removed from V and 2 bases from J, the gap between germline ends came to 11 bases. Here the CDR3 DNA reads TGTGCCAGCAGTATCTCTCTAGCCACAGATACGCAGTATTTT. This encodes CASSISLATDTQYF.

The CDR3 DNA follows: TGTGCCAGTAGTCACAGGGCGAATCAGCCCCAGCATTTT. Protein sequence: CASSHRANQPQHF. The V gene is TRBV19, the J gene TRBJ1-5; D perhaps matches TRBD1 (6 bases). This CDR3 is 13 amino acids long. V lost 5 bases and J 4 bases, leaving 9 bases between the germline ends. The germline V gene has CDR1 LNHDA and CDR2 SQIVND (reference sequence).

CDR3 in amino acids: CASSLAPTGKSNEKLFF. The CDR3 nucleotides are TGTGCCAGCAGCTTGGCCCCCACAGGAAAGTCTAATGAAAAACTGTTTTTT. The rearrangement joins TRBV5-4 to TRBJ1-4, with D possibly being TRBD1 (5 bases). Germline values: CDR1 SGHNT, CDR2 YYREEE (reference sequence). V lost 0 bases and J 3 bases, leaving 15 bases between the germline ends. The CDR3 loop spans 17 amino acids. Full variable domain (rest looked up from reference TRBV5-4 and TRBJ1-4): ETGVTQSPTHLIKTRGQQVTLRCSSQSGHNTVSWYQQALGQGPQFIFQYYREEENGRGNFPPRFSGLQFPNYSSELNVNALELDDSALYLCASSLAPTGKSNEKLFFGSGTQLSVL.

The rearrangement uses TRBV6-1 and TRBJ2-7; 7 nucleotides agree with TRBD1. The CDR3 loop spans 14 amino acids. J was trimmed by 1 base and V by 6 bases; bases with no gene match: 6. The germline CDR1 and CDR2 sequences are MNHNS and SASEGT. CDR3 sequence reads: CASREQGRSYEQYF. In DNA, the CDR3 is TGTGCCAGCAGGGAACAGGGGAGATCCTACGAGCAGTACTTC.

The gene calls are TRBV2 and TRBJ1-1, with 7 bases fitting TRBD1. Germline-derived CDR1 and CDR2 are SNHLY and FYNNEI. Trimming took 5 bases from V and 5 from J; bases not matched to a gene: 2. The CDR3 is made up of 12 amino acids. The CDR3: CASSPTGTEAFF. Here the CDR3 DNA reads TGTGCCAGCAGTCCGACAGGGACTGAAGCTTTCTTT.

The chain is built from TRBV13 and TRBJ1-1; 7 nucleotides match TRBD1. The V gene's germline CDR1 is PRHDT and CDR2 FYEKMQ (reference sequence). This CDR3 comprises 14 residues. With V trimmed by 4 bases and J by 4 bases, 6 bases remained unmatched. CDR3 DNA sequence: TGTGCCAGCAGCTCGACAGGGCGGCGCACTGAAGCTTTCTTT. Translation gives CASSSTGRRTEAFF.

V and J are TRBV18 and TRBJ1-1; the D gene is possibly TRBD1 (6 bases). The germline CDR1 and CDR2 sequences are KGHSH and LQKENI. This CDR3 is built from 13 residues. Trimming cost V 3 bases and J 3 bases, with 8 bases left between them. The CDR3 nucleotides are TGTGCCAGCTCACCTAAGGGGGACACTGAAGCTTTCTTT. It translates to CASSPKGDTEAFF.

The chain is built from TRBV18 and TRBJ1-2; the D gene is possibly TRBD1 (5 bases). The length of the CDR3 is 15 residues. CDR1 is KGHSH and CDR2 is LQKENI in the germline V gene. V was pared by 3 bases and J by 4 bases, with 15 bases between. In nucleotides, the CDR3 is TGTGCCAGCTCACCTCGTGAACCAGGGTTCTATGGCTACACCTTC. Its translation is CASSPREPGFYGYTF. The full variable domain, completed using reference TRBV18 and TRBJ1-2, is NAGVMQNPRHLVRRRGQEARLRCSPMKGHSHVYWYRQLPEEGLKFMVYLQKENIIDESGMPKERFSAEFPKEGPSILRIQQVVRGDSAAYFCASSPREPGFYGYTFGSGTRLTVV.

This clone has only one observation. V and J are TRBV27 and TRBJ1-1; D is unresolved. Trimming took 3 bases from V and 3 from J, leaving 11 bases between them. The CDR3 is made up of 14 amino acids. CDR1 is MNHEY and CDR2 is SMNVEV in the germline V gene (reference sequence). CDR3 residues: CASSFFADYTEAFF. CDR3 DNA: TGTGCCAGCAGTTTTTTTGCAGACTACACTGAAGCTTTCTTT.